What follows describes a single TCR beta chain. V lost 1 base, J lost 7 bases, and 12 bases stayed unmatched. The CDR3 is 17 residues long. The germline CDR1 and CDR2 sequences are MNHEY and SMNVEV (reference sequence). TCRdb's table, derived via immunoSEQ multiplex PCR, lists solely in-frame clones and lacks some. The data show about 130,000 clones, around nine tenths seen once. The sample comes from a study of T cell responses to AZD1222 COVID-19 vaccine. Specimen: peripheral blood, collected on day 0 of AZD1222 vaccination. This sequence was found in an adult in good health. The genes are TRBV27 and TRBJ1-4; the match to TRBD1 covers 7 bases. The CDR3 reads CASSLYRGGGVGEKLFF. CDR3 DNA: TGTGCCAGCAGTTTATACCGTGGAGGGGGCGTGGGTGAAAAACTGTTTTTT.